These 17 T cell receptor beta chains were sequenced from one sample in a study of T cell repertoires in cytomegalovirus infection. TCRdb re-analysed the reads in MiXCR, keeping a single row per CDR3 protein. This sample has around 530,000 distinct CDR3 sequences, with more than 20% found just once. The material sequenced was PBMCs. Every receptor here comes from a human donor in good health (CMV status not recorded). Some clones in this sample may be carry-over from other donors' samples.

The rearrangement links TRBV29-1 to TRBJ1-1, with 7 bases lining up with TRBD1. The CDR3 is made up of 15 amino acids. CDR1 is SQVTM, CDR2 ANQGSEA, per germline. V trimming: 6 bases; J trimming: 0 bases; junction bases outside the gene matches: 10. As DNA, the CDR3 is TGCAGCGTCCCTAACCGGGGACAGCTGAACACTGAAGCTTTCTTT. Protein product: CSVPNRGQLNTEAFF.

The genes are TRBV6-2 or TRBV6-3 and TRBJ1-5; the D gene is possibly TRBD1 (5 bases). V dropped 2 bases and J dropped 2 bases, with 10 bases sitting between them. CDR3 length equals 15 residues. In germline, CDR1 is MNHEY, CDR2 SVGEGT. The CDR3 protein is CASSYAGMRNQPQHF. As DNA, the CDR3 is TGTGCCAGCAGTTACGCAGGGATGCGCAATCAGCCCCAGCATTTT.

This clonotype showed up many times. V is TRBV7-2 and J is TRBJ2-1; TRBD2 aligns across 15 bases. The CDR3 is 16 residues long. The germline V gene encodes CDR1 SGHTA and CDR2 FQGNSA. V shed 5 bases, J shed 5 bases, and the junction held 4 bases outside the gene matches. The CDR3 region is CASSLGLAGGHNEQFF. CDR3 nucleotides: TGTGCCAGCAGCCTGGGACTAGCGGGAGGCCACAATGAGCAGTTCTTC.

This clonotype has more than one count but fewer than ten. This chain uses TRBV3-1 with TRBJ2-5; tentative D call: TRBD1 (5 bases). The length of the CDR3 is 15 residues. Trimming left V 3 bases short and J 0 bases short, with 11 bases between. Germline V gene lookup returns CDR1 LGHDT and CDR2 YNNKEL (reference sequence). DNA of the CDR3: TGTGCCAGCAGCCATACGGACACGTACCAAGAGACCCAGTACTTC. This gives the protein CASSHTDTYQETQYF.

This clonotype turned up a few times. The chain links TRBV12-3 or TRBV12-4 to TRBJ2-3; 8 nucleotides line up with TRBD2. The CDR3 loop spans 14 amino acids. With V trimmed by 11 bases and J by 5 bases, 12 bases remained unmatched. CDR3 coding DNA: TGTGCCTGCCGTAGAGCGGGAGAGGTAGATACGCAGTATTTT. Its protein product is CACRRAGEVDTQYF.

This clonotype was observed a few times. The rearrangement uses TRBV7-6 and TRBJ2-1, with 8 bases that match TRBD2. This CDR3 is 19 amino acids long. CDR1 and CDR2 from the germline V gene are SGHVS and FNYEAQ. Trimming removed 5 bases from V and 9 bases from J; junction bases left unmatched: 24. The CDR3 sequence: CASSATPSGVAGRLSEQFF. Here the CDR3 DNA reads TGTGCCAGCAGCGCTACGCCGAGTGGGGTAGCGGGAAGGCTAAGTGAGCAGTTCTTC.

This rearrangement joins TRBV5-1 to TRBJ1-4; 8 nucleotides agree with TRBD1. Germline lookup yields CDR1 SGHRS and CDR2 YFSETQ. This CDR3 is 13 amino acids long. V lost 4 bases and J lost 8; bases outside the gene matches: 4. The CDR3 DNA follows: TGCGCCAGCAGCCAAACAGGGGGAGAAAAACTGTTTTTT. It specifies CASSQTGGEKLFF.

The chain has TRBV20-1 and TRBJ2-3; 8 positions match TRBD1. Germline V gene sequence: CDR1 DFQATT, CDR2 SNEGSKA (reference sequence). The CDR3 has 12 amino acids. V was pared by 6 bases and J by 3 bases, with 2 bases of the junction left unmatched. The CDR3: CSADRVTDTQYF. CDR3 nucleotides: TGCAGTGCGGACAGGGTTACAGATACGCAGTATTTT.

The chain combines TRBV6-5 with TRBJ1-4; 8 positions agree with TRBD1. Per germline, CDR1 MNHEY and CDR2 SVGAGI. J gave up 8 bases and V 6 bases, and 11 bases lay outside the gene matches. The CDR3 totals 15 residues. CDR3 amino acids: CASRRQGRRDEKLFF. DNA for the CDR3: TGTGCCAGCAGGAGACAGGGGAGGAGGGACGAAAAACTGTTTTTT.

This clonotype was seen at least ten times. V usage is TRBV7-3 and J usage is TRBJ2-3; maybe TRBD2 (5 bases). This CDR3 has 15 residues. V was cut by 2 bases and J by 4 bases, with 13 bases left in between. Germline assignment: CDR1 SGHTA and CDR2 FQGTGA. The CDR3 loop reads CASSLHSANPDTQYF. Written as DNA, the CDR3 is TGTGCCAGCAGCTTACATAGCGCAAACCCAGATACGCAGTATTTT.

This clonotype came up a few times. The V call is TRBV10-3, the J call TRBJ2-3; 10 bases map to TRBD2. Germline lookup yields CDR1 ENHRY and CDR2 SYGVKD. Trimming took 3 bases from V and 2 from J; bases not matched to a gene: 5. This CDR3 is built from 16 residues. The CDR3 sequence: CAISDQAGGNTDTQYF. For the CDR3, the DNA is TGTGCCATCAGTGACCAAGCGGGAGGGAACACAGATACGCAGTATTTT.

The chain joins TRBV6-5 to TRBJ1-2; D is undetermined. The CDR3 is made up of 13 amino acids. V was cut by 0 bases and J by 5 bases, with 7 bases left in between. From germline, CDR1 is MNHEY and CDR2 SVGAGI. Written as DNA, the CDR3 is TGTGCCAGCAGTTACTCAGCCTTATATGGCTACACCTTC. Translating gives CASSYSALYGYTF.

This clonotype occurred many times. The V gene is TRBV7-2, the J gene TRBJ2-5; 9 nucleotides line up with TRBD2. V gave up 0 bases and J gave up 2 bases; unmatched junction bases: 1. The CDR3 consists of 15 residues. From germline, CDR1 is SGHTA and CDR2 FQGNSA. The CDR3 coding sequence is TGTGCCAGCAGCTTAGCGGCGGGAGGGCAAGAGACCCAGTACTTC. This gives the protein CASSLAAGGQETQYF. Full variable domain (remainder filled in from reference TRBV7-2 and TRBJ2-5): GAGVSQSPSNKVTEKGKDVELRCDPISGHTALYWYRQSLGQGLEFLIYFQGNSAPDKSGLPSDRFSAERTGGSVSTLTIQRTQQEDSAVYLCASSLAAGGQETQYFGPGTRLLVL.

The chain joins TRBV6-5 to TRBJ1-2, with D possibly TRBD1 on 6 matching bases. Germline V gives CDR1 MNHEY, CDR2 SVGAGI. V was trimmed by 11 bases and J by 5 bases, leaving 18 bases between them. The CDR3 sequence is 13 residues long. The CDR3 DNA reads TGTGCCGCAAGGCGGGCAGGGGAGTATGGCTACACCTTC. Residues: CAARRAGEYGYTF.

The rearrangement joins TRBV19 to TRBJ2-1; tentatively, D is TRBD2 (5 bases). The V and J ends lost 6 bases and 6 bases respectively, with 12 bases between them. The CDR3 totals 13 residues. The V gene's germline CDR1 is LNHDA and CDR2 SQIVND (reference sequence). This CDR3 is CASREANLNEQFF. The DNA of the CDR3 is TGTGCCAGTAGGGAGGCTAACCTCAATGAGCAGTTCTTC.

This clonotype appeared many times. CDR3 amino acids: CASSKTGRVSYEQYF. The CDR3 region has the DNA TGTGCCAGCAGTAAGACAGGGAGGGTCTCCTACGAGCAGTACTTC. The chain uses TRBV6-5 and TRBJ2-7, with D perhaps assigned TRBD1 or TRBD2 (7 bases each). Germline V gives CDR1 MNHEY, CDR2 SVGAGI. Trimming removed 5 bases at V and 0 bases at J, with 14 bases between. The CDR3 sequence is 15 residues long.

This clonotype showed up just a few times. This chain links TRBV6-6 with TRBJ1-5; D is perhaps TRBD1 (5 bases). The V gene's germline CDR1 is MNHNY and CDR2 SVGAGI (reference sequence). Trimming shortened V by 2 bases and J by 11 bases, and 13 bases separated the two germline ends. The CDR3 contains 13 residues. This CDR3 reads CASSYKGRVTQHF. CDR3 DNA: TGTGCCAGCAGTTACAAGGGGCGAGTGACCCAGCATTTT.